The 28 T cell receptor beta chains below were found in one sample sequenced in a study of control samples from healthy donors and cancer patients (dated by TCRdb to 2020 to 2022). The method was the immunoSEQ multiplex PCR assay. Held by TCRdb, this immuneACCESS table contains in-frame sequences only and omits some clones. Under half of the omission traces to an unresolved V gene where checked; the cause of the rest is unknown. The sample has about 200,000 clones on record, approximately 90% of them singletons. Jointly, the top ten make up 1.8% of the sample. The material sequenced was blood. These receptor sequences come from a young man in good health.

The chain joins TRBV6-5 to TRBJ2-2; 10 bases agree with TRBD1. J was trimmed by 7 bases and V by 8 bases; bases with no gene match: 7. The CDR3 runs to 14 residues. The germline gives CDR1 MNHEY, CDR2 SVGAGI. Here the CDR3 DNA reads TGTGCCAGCCGAAGACAGGGGGCAAACGGGGAGCTGTTTTTT. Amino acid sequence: CASRRQGANGELFF.

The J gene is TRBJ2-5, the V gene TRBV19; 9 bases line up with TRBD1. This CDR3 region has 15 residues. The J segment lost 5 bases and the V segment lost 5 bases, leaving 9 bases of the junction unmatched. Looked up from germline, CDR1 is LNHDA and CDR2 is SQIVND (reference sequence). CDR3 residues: CASSSWDRAKETQYF. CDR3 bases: TGTGCCAGTAGTTCCTGGGACAGGGCGAAGGAGACCCAGTACTTC.

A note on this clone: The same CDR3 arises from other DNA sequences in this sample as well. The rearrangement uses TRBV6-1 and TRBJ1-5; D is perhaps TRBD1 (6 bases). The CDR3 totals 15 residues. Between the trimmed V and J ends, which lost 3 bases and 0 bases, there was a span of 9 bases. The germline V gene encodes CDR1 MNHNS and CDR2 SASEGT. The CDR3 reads CASSDNRASNQPQHF. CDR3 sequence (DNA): TGTGCCAGCAGTGACAACAGGGCTAGCAATCAGCCCCAGCATTTT.

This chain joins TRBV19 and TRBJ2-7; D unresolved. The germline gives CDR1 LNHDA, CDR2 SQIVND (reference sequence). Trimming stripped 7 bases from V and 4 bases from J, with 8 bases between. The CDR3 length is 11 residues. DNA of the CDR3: TGTGCCAGTATGGGGTCGTACGAGCAGTACTTC. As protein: CASMGSYEQYF. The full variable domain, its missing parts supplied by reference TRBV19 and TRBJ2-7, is DGGITQSPKYLFRKEGQNVTLSCEQNLNHDAMYWYRQDPGQGLRLIYYSQIVNDFQKGDIAEGYSVSREKKESFPLTVTSAQKNPTAFYLCASMGSYEQYFGPGTRLTVT.

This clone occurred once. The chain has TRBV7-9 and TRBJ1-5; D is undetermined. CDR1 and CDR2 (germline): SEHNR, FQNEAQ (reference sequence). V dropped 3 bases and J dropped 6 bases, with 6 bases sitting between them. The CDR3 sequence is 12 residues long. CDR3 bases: TGTGCCAGCAGCTTCTCGTCTCAGCCCCAGCATTTT. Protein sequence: CASSFSSQPQHF.

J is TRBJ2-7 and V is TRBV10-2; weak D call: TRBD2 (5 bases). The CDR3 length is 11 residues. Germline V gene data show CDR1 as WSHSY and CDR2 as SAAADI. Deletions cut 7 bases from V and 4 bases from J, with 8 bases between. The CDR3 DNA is TGCGCCAGCACACGGGGATACGAGCAGTACTTC. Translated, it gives CASTRGYEQYF.

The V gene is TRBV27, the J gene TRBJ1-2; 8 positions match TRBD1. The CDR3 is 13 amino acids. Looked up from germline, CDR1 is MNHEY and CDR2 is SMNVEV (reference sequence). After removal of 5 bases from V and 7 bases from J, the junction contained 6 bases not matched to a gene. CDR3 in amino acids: CASSTTGEFGYTF. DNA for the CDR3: TGTGCCAGCAGTACGACAGGGGAGTTTGGCTACACCTTC.

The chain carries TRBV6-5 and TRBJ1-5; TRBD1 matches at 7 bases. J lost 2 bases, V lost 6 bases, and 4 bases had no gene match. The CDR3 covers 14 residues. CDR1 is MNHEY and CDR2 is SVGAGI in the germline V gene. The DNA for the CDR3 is TGTGCCAGCAGGACCGGACAGGGCAATCAGCCCCAGCATTTT. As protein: CASRTGQGNQPQHF.

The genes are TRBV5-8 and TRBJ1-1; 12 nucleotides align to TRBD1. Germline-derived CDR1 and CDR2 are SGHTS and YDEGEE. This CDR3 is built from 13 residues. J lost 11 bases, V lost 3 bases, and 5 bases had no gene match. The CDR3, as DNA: TGTGCCAGCAGCTGGGGACAGGGGGCGTTGGCTTTCTTT. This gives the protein CASSWGQGALAFF.

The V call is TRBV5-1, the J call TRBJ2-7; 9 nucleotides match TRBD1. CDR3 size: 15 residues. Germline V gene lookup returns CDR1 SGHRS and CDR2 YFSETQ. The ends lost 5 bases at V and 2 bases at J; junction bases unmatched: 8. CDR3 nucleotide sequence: TGCGCCAGCAGATTCGGGACAGGGAGGCCCTACGAGCAGTACTTC. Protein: CASRFGTGRPYEQYF.

The CDR3 sequence is CASSPGSGRSGNTIYF. DNA for the CDR3: TGTGCCAGCAGCCCGGGGTCAGGGCGCTCTGGAAACACCATATATTTT. The V call is TRBV7-8, the J call TRBJ1-3, with TRBD1 as a possible D gene (5 bases). CDR1 and CDR2 from the germline V gene are SGHVS and FQNEAQ. The CDR3 sequence is 16 residues long. V was pared by 5 bases and J by 0 bases, with 14 bases between.

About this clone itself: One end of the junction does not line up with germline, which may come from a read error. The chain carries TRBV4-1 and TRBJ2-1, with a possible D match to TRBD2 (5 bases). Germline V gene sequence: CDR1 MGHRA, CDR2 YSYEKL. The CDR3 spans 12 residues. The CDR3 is CASRQEGSEQFF. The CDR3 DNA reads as TGCGCCAGCAGACAAGAGGGTAGTGAGCAGTTCTTC.

In DNA form, the CDR3 reads TGCGCCAGCAGCTTGTTGCGGACTAGCGGGGCATCTAGCACAGATACGCAGTATTTT. Translating gives CASSLLRTSGASSTDTQYF. The chain combines TRBV5-1 with TRBJ2-3; 12 bases line up with TRBD2. The CDR3 sequence is 19 residues long. The J segment lost 0 bases and the V segment lost 1 base, leaving 9 bases of the junction unmatched. Germline-derived CDR1 and CDR2 are SGHRS and YFSETQ.

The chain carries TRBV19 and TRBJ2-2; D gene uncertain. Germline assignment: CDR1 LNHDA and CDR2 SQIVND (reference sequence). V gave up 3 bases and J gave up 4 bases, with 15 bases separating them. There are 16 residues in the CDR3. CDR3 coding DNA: TGTGCCAGTAGTATCGCGGCCGGTAGTTCCACCGGGGAGCTGTTTTTT. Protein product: CASSIAAGSSTGELFF. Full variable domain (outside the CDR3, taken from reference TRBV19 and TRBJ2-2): DGGITQSPKYLFRKEGQNVTLSCEQNLNHDAMYWYRQDPGQGLRLIYYSQIVNDFQKGDIAEGYSVSREKKESFPLTVTSAQKNPTAFYLCASSIAAGSSTGELFFGEGSRLTVL.

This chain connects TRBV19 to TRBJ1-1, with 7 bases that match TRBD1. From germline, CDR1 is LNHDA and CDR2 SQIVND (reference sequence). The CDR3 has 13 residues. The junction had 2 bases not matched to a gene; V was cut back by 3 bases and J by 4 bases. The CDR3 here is CASSIQGVTEAFF. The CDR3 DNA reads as TGTGCCAGTAGTATCCAGGGGGTCACTGAAGCTTTCTTT.

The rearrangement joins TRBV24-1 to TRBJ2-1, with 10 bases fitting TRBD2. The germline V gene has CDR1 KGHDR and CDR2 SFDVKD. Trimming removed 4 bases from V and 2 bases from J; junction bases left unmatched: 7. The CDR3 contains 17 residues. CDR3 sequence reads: CATSDNRAGGTYNEQFF. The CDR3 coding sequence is TGTGCCACCAGTGACAACCGAGCGGGGGGGACCTACAATGAGCAGTTCTTC.

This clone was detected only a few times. The CDR3 DNA is TGTGCCAGCAGCCAAGGGCTGGGGCAGGGAAGAAACACCATATATTTT. Its translation is CASSQGLGQGRNTIYF. The chain uses TRBV3-1 (or the pseudogene TRBV3-2) and TRBJ1-3; TRBD1 might be the D (5 bases). Trimming removed 1 base at V and 5 bases at J, with 15 bases between. This CDR3 region has 16 residues. The germline V gene has CDR1 LGHDT and CDR2 YNNKEL (reference sequence).

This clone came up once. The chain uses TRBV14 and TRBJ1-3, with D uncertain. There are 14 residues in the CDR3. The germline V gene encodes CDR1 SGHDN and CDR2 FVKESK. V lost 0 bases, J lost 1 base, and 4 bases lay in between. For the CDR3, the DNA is TGTGCCAGCAGCCAAGACTTATCTGGAAACACCATATATTTT. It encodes CASSQDLSGNTIYF.

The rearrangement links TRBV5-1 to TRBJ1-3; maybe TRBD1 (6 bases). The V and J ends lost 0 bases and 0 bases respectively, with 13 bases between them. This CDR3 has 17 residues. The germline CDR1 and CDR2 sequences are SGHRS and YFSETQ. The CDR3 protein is CASSLEGQEFSGNTIYF. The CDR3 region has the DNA TGCGCCAGCAGCTTGGAGGGACAAGAATTCTCTGGAAACACCATATATTTT.

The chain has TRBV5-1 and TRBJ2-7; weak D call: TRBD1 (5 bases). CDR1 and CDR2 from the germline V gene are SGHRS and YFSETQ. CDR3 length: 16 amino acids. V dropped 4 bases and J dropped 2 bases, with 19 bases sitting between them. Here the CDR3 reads CASSPLGLQAAYEQYF. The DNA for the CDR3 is TGCGCCAGCAGCCCACTTGGCTTACAGGCTGCCTACGAGCAGTACTTC.

Here the CDR3 reads CASSLPGPRVEKLFF. The DNA for the CDR3 is TGTGCCAGTAGCCTCCCGGGGCCGCGGGTCGAAAAACTGTTTTTT. The V gene is TRBV19, the J gene TRBJ1-4; D perhaps matches TRBD1 (5 bases). The CDR3 loop spans 15 amino acids. Trimming left V 6 bases short and J 8 bases short, with 19 bases between. Germline CDR1 reads LNHDA; CDR2 reads SQIVND (reference sequence). The full variable domain, its missing parts supplied by reference TRBV19 and TRBJ1-4, is DGGITQSPKYLFRKEGQNVTLSCEQNLNHDAMYWYRQDPGQGLRLIYYSQIVNDFQKGDIAEGYSVSREKKESFPLTVTSAQKNPTAFYLCASSLPGPRVEKLFFGSGTQLSVL.

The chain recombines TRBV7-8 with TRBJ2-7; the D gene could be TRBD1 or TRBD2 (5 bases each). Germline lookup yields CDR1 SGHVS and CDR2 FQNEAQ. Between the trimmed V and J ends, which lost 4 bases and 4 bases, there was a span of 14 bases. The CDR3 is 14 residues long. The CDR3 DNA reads TGTGCCAGCAGCTCCTATCAGGGACGGTACGAGCAGTACTTC. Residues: CASSSYQGRYEQYF.

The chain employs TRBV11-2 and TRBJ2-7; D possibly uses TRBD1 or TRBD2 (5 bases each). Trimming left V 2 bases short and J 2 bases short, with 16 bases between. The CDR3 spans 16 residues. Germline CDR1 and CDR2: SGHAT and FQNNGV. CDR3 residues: CASSLTTGTGTYEQYF. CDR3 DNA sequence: TGTGCCAGCAGCTTAACTACCGGGACGGGGACCTACGAGCAGTACTTC.

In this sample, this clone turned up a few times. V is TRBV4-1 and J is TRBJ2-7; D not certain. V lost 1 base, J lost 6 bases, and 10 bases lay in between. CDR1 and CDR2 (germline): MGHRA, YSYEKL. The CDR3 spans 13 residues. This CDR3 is CASSQVVYSEQYF. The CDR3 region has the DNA TGCGCCAGCAGCCAAGTTGTCTATAGCGAGCAGTACTTC.

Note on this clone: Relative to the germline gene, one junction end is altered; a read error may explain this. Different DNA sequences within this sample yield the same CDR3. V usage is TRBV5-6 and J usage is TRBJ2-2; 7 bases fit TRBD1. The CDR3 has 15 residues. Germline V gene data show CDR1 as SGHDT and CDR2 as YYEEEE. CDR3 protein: CASSLDRGLNGELFF. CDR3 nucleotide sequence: TGCGCCAGCAGCTTGGATAGGGGGCTGAACGGGGAGCTGTTTTTT.

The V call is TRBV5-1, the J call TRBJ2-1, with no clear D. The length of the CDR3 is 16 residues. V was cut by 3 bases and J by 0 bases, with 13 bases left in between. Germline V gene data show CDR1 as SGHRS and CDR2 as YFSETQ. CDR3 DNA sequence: TGCGCCAGCAGCTCCTCGGAAACAAGCTCCTACAATGAGCAGTTCTTC. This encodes CASSSSETSSYNEQFF.

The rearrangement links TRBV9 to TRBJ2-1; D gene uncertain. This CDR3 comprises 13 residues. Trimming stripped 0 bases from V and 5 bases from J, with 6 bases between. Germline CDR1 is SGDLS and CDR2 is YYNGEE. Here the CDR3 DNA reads TGTGCCAGCAGCGTAGTAGGGAACAATGAGCAGTTCTTC. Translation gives CASSVVGNNEQFF. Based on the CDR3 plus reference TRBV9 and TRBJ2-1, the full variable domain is DSGVTQTPKHLITATGQRVTLRCSPRSGDLSVYWYQQSLDQGLQFLIQYYNGEERAKGNILERFSAQQFPDLHSELNLSSLELGDSALYFCASSVVGNNEQFFGPGTRLTVL.

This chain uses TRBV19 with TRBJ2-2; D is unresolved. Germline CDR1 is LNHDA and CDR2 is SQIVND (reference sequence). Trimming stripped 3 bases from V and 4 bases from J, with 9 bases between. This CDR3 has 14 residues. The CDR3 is CASSMNRATGELFF. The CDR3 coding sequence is TGTGCCAGTAGTATGAACCGGGCCACCGGGGAGCTGTTTTTT.